Below, 24 T cell receptor beta chains from the same sample are listed, as sequenced in a study of blood T cell repertoires in COVID-19. Sequencing used immunoSEQ multiplex PCR; TCRdb keeps in-frame clones, though not all of them. The repertoire holds 150,000 to 200,000 clones, with approximately 87% as singletons. Sequencing was done on a sample of peripheral blood. The receptors shown here come from an older woman with COVID-19, enrolled during active disease.

The chain links TRBV28 to TRBJ2-7; 10 nucleotides match TRBD2. There are 17 residues in the CDR3. Germline-derived CDR1 and CDR2 are MDHEN and SYDVKM. After removal of 3 bases from V and 5 bases from J, the junction contained 13 bases not matched to a gene. The CDR3 reads CASSLVSPSGRSNEQYF. Here the CDR3 DNA reads TGTGCCAGCAGTTTGGTATCGCCTAGCGGGAGATCCAACGAGCAGTACTTC. Based on the CDR3 plus reference TRBV28 and TRBJ2-7, the full variable domain is DVKVTQSSRYLVKRTGEKVFLECVQDMDHENMFWYRQDPGLGLRLIYFSYDVKMKEKGDIPEGYSVSREKKERFSLILESASTNQTSMYLCASSLVSPSGRSNEQYFGPGTRLTVT.

The chain combines TRBV5-1 with TRBJ2-5; the D gene is possibly TRBD2 (5 bases). Germline V lookup: CDR1 SGHRS, CDR2 YFSETQ. This CDR3 region has 13 residues. Trimming removed 0 bases at V and 4 bases at J, with 7 bases between. The DNA of the CDR3 is TGCGCCAGCAGCTTGGACAGCGGAGAGACCCAGTACTTC. Its translation: CASSLDSGETQYF.

The rearrangement links TRBV15 to TRBJ2-7, with D hard to call. Germline V gene lookup returns CDR1 LNHNV and CDR2 YYDKDF (reference sequence). The V gene lost 0 bases and the J gene lost 4 bases, with 4 bases spanning the gap. This CDR3 has 12 residues. The CDR3 reads CATSRDVYEQYF. The CDR3 region has the DNA TGTGCCACCAGCAGAGACGTATACGAGCAGTACTTC.

The V call is TRBV2, the J call TRBJ2-7; D is unclear. V was trimmed by 10 bases and J by 0 bases, leaving 10 bases between them. This CDR3 region has 12 residues. Germline V gives CDR1 SNHLY, CDR2 FYNNEI. The DNA of the CDR3 is TGTGCCATTGGGCCGACCTCCTACGAGCAGTACTTC. Its translation: CAIGPTSYEQYF.

The V gene is TRBV5-4, the J gene TRBJ1-2, with TRBD1 matching over 7 bases. The CDR3 sequence is 14 residues long. V dropped 3 bases and J dropped 4; count of bases not matched to a gene: 6. Germline CDR1 reads SGHNT; CDR2 reads YYREEE (reference sequence). CDR3 protein: CASSSMDRTYGYTF. CDR3 nucleotide sequence: TGTGCCAGCAGCTCCATGGACAGGACCTATGGCTACACCTTC.

V gene TRBV10-2 combines with J gene TRBJ2-1; 10 nucleotides agree with TRBD2. The germline CDR1 and CDR2 sequences are WSHSY and SAAADI. The length of the CDR3 is 15 residues. V trimming: 2 bases; J trimming: 7 bases; junction bases outside the gene matches: 5. CDR3 in amino acids: CASSELLAGGNEQFF. The DNA for the CDR3 is TGCGCCAGCAGTGAGCTGTTAGCGGGGGGAAATGAGCAGTTCTTC.

This clone has a handful of counts. The chain uses TRBV24-1 and TRBJ1-3; no firm D call. CDR3 size: 13 residues. Trimming removed 5 bases from V and 0 bases from J, with 4 bases in between. CDR1 and CDR2 (germline): KGHDR, SFDVKD. CDR3 sequence: CATSGYSGNTIYF. The CDR3 nucleotides are TGTGCCACCAGTGGTTACTCTGGAAACACCATATATTTT.

The CDR3 spells CASSQDRIWAGEQFF. As DNA, the CDR3 is TGCGCCAGCAGCCAAGATAGGATTTGGGCGGGAGAGCAGTTCTTC. This rearrangement joins TRBV4-3 to TRBJ2-1, with D possibly matching TRBD2 (6 bases). Germline V gives CDR1 LGHNA, CDR2 YSLEER. V lost 0 bases, J lost 10 bases, and 16 bases lay in between. This CDR3 has 15 amino acids.

The J gene is TRBJ1-2, the V gene TRBV20-1, with D uncertain. This CDR3 is built from 10 residues. Trimming took off 5 bases at V and 2 bases at J, with 3 bases between the two ends. CDR1 and CDR2 from the germline V gene are DFQATT and SNEGSKA (reference sequence). The CDR3 DNA reads TGCAGTGCTCAGAACTATGGCTACACCTTC. Translation: CSAQNYGYTF.

On this clone itself: Relative to the germline gene, one junction end is altered; a read error may explain this. This rearrangement joins TRBV7-7 to TRBJ2-5; 9 nucleotides agree with TRBD1. This CDR3 has 16 amino acids. The germline gives CDR1 SSHAT, CDR2 FNYEAQ (reference sequence). The CDR3 DNA reads TGTGCTAGCAGCTTACAGACAGGGGGACCCCTGGAGACCCAGTACTTC. This encodes CASSLQTGGPLETQYF.

The chain recombines TRBV28 with TRBJ1-2; 8 nucleotides match TRBD1. The CDR3 totals 15 residues. CDR1 is MDHEN and CDR2 is SYDVKM in the germline V gene. V was pared by 5 bases and J by 4 bases, with 9 bases of the junction left unmatched. CDR3 sequence (DNA): TGTGCCAGCAGTAACCTACCGGGACAGGTCTATGGCTACACCTTC. Amino acid sequence: CASSNLPGQVYGYTF.

The J gene is TRBJ1-2, the V gene TRBV6-5; possibly TRBD1 for D (6 bases). Looked up from germline, CDR1 is MNHEY and CDR2 is SVGAGI. CDR3 size: 14 residues. The V and J ends lost 2 bases and 8 bases respectively, with 15 bases between them. CDR3 sequence (DNA): TGTGCCAGCAGTTACCTCGACAGGTATCGAGGCTACACCTTC. Its translation is CASSYLDRYRGYTF.

This clone was counted once. The chain couples TRBV24-1 to TRBJ2-2; a possible D gene is TRBD2 (5 bases). The V gene lost 0 bases and the J gene lost 2 bases, with 12 bases spanning the gap. Germline V gene lookup returns CDR1 KGHDR and CDR2 SFDVKD. This CDR3 comprises 17 residues. The CDR3 is CATSDLQLTGNTGELFF. The CDR3 nucleotides read TGTGCCACCAGTGATTTGCAGTTAACGGGAAACACCGGGGAGCTGTTTTTT.

The V gene is TRBV6-5, the J gene TRBJ1-2, with 8 bases matching TRBD1. The CDR3 length is 14 residues. Looked up from germline, CDR1 is MNHEY and CDR2 is SVGAGI. The V segment lost 6 bases and the J segment 8 bases; nucleotides outside the gene matches: 11. CDR3 coding DNA: TGTGCCAGCAGACCTCTAGACAGGGGAGAAGGCTACACCTTC. It specifies CASRPLDRGEGYTF.

The V and J genes are TRBV7-9 and TRBJ2-7, with a possible D match to TRBD1 (5 bases). This CDR3 is 14 amino acids long. Germline CDR1 SEHNR, CDR2 FQNEAQ (reference sequence). V lost 5 bases, J lost 0 bases, and 11 bases lay in between. The CDR3 DNA sequence: TGTGCCAGCAGCCCCCCGGACAACTCCTACGAGCAGTACTTC. It is translated as CASSPPDNSYEQYF. Full variable domain (rest looked up from reference TRBV7-9 and TRBJ2-7): DTGVSQNPRHKITKRGQNVTFRCDPISEHNRLYWYRQTLGQGPEFLTYFQNEAQLEKSRLLSDRFSAERPKGSFSTLEIQRTEQGDSAMYLCASSPPDNSYEQYFGPGTRLTVT.

This clone was seen once. The V and J genes are TRBV5-1 and TRBJ2-3; TRBD2 agrees at 8 bases. Per germline, CDR1 SGHRS and CDR2 YFSETQ. The CDR3 loop spans 17 amino acids. Losses at the gene ends were 5 bases for V and 2 bases for J; bases not matched to a gene: 13. The CDR3 DNA follows: TGCGCCAGCAGGGCCGAGGGGCTAGCGGGCTTCACAGATACGCAGTATTTT. Its translation is CASRAEGLAGFTDTQYF.

The DNA of the CDR3 is TGCGCCAGCAGCAAATCCCCCCAGGGGGCTGCTGAGCAGTTCTTC. It specifies CASSKSPQGAAEQFF. The chain is built from TRBV5-1 and TRBJ2-1; 8 nucleotides agree with TRBD1. V lost 4 bases to trimming and J lost 9 bases; unmatched junction nucleotides: 12. The germline gives CDR1 SGHRS, CDR2 YFSETQ. The CDR3 extends over 15 amino acids.

This chain connects TRBV3-1 (or the pseudogene TRBV3-2) to TRBJ2-1; 9 nucleotides agree with TRBD2. CDR3 size: 15 residues. The germline gives CDR1 LGHDT, CDR2 YNNKEL (reference sequence). V dropped 0 bases and J dropped 8; count of bases not matched to a gene: 5. CDR3 sequence reads: CASSQEGLAIDEQFF. DNA of the CDR3: TGTGCCAGCAGCCAAGAGGGACTAGCCATAGATGAGCAGTTCTTC.

This clone was found a few times. The gene calls are TRBV12-3 or TRBV12-4 and TRBJ1-2; D gene ambiguous. The CDR3 runs to 12 residues. V shed 4 bases and J shed 8 bases, with 11 bases lying between them. The CDR3 region is CASSSSVGGYTF. DNA of the CDR3: TGTGCCAGCAGTTCCTCCGTGGGCGGCTACACCTTC.

The V call is TRBV5-4, the J call TRBJ2-1; TRBD2 matches at 14 bases. Losses at the gene ends were 4 bases for V and 0 bases for J; bases not matched to a gene: 9. The CDR3 sequence is 19 residues long. The germline V gene has CDR1 SGHNT and CDR2 YYREEE (reference sequence). The CDR3 spells CASSGPGLAGVPSYNEQFF. For the CDR3, the DNA is TGTGCCAGCAGCGGGCCGGGACTAGCGGGAGTCCCCTCCTACAATGAGCAGTTCTTC.

The J gene is TRBJ2-1, the V gene TRBV4-3; 8 positions match TRBD1. V gave up 0 bases and J gave up 2 bases; unmatched junction bases: 3. CDR3 length: 16 residues. CDR1 LGHNA and CDR2 YSLEER come from the germline V gene. The CDR3 DNA is TGCGCCAGCAGCCAAGATGGACAGGGTCCCTACAATGAGCAGTTCTTC. This encodes CASSQDGQGPYNEQFF.

The genes are TRBV6-5 and TRBJ1-1, with a tentative D call TRBD1 (6 bases). Germline V lookup: CDR1 MNHEY, CDR2 SVGAGI. The V end was cut by 6 bases, the J end by 10 bases, with 15 bases between. The CDR3 is made up of 12 amino acids. The CDR3 coding sequence is TGTGCCAGCAGACTCGGAGGGGGGGGAGCTTTCTTT. Its translation: CASRLGGGGAFF.

The rearrangement uses TRBV18 and TRBJ2-7; D is perhaps TRBD1 (5 bases). The CDR3 sequence is 17 residues long. Per the germline V gene, CDR1 is KGHSH and CDR2 is LQKENI. V was clipped by 5 bases and J by 1 base, with 21 bases between them. CDR3 DNA sequence: TGTGCCAGCTCATCGTTGGGGCCCAATGAAGGTTCCTACGAGCAGTACTTC. Translating it yields CASSSLGPNEGSYEQYF.

This clone was seen more than once but under ten times. CDR3 in amino acids: CASSLATESYGYTF. The CDR3 coding sequence is TGTGCCAGCAGCTTAGCGACAGAAAGCTATGGCTACACCTTC. The chain has TRBV7-9 and TRBJ1-2, with D perhaps matching TRBD1 (5 bases). V shed 0 bases and J shed 4 bases, with 9 bases lying between them. The germline V gene encodes CDR1 SEHNR and CDR2 FQNEAQ (reference sequence). The CDR3 spans 14 residues.